This T cell receptor beta chain was observed in a study of cytomegalovirus exposure and HLA in healthy donors. This CDR3 comprises 14 residues. V gave up 6 bases and J gave up 8 bases; unmatched junction bases: 12. Looked up from germline, CDR1 is MNHNS and CDR2 is SASEGT. The donors (healthy individuals) were bone marrow donors. A note on this clone: Its antigen is not identified.

Study conclusions and caveats: The study put 150 to 200 TCR beta chains on its list as cytomegalovirus-associated. Analysis performed later found 16,951 TCR beta sequences associated with HLA alleles at 0.05 false discovery rate.

With 60 Vbeta and 13 Jbeta primers, the PCR was carried out. Per the authors' pipeline: About 10 million shared chains were among around 78 million unique TCR beta chains counted in a later analysis. Data came from immunoSEQ multiplex PCR; TCRdb stores just in-frame clones and leaves some out. That table supplies the V and J calls and clone size; D and trimming were determined from the DNA. The sample has 100,000 to 150,000 clones, about 80% seen once. This chain connects TRBV6-1 to TRBJ1-2, with 7 positions matching TRBD1. This TCR derives from a boy aged 2 to 10 in good health and CMV-seronegative. The specimen sequenced was PBMCs. The CDR3 protein is CASSPWKYRGGYTF. CDR3 DNA: TGTGCCAGCAGCCCGTGGAAATACAGGGGAGGCTACACCTTC.